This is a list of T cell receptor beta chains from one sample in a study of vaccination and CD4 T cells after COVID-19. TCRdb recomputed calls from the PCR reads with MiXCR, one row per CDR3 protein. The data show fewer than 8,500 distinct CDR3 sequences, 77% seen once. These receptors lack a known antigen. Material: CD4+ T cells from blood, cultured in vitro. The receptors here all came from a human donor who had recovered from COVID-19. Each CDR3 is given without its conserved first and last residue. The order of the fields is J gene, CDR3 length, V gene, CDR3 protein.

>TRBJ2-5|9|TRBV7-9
ASSPEQTQY
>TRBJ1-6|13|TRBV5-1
ASSLIATENSPLH
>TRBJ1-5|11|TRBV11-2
ASALNAQQPQH
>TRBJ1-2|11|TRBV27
ASSFDRGYGYT
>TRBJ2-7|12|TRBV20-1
SARTSGSSYEQY
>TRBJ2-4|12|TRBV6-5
ASSYGTAKNIQY
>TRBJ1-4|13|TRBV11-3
ASSLAGDRGEKLF
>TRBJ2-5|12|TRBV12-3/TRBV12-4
ASSFYRGRETQY
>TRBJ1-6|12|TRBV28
ASSWPMANSPLH
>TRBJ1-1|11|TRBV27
ASSLSRDTEAF
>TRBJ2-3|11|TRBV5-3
ASRPGGTDTQY
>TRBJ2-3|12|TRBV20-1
SAVTGAGTDTQY
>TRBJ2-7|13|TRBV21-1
ASSNARTGGWEQY
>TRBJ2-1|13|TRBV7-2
ASSLEGQAYNEQF
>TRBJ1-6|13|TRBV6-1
ASSLGQYYNSPLH
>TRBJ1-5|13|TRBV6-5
ASSYIGQNNQPQH
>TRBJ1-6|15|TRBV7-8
ASSLATAGRKNSPLH
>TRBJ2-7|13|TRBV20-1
SARDLPGRGHEQY
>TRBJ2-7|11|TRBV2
ASSVNWSGEQY
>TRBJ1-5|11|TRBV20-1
SARGQLNQPQH
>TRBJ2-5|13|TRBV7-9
ASSLGTGGDETQY
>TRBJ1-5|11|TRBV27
ASSDRAGQPQH
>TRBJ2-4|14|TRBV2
ASSERLFTRANIQY
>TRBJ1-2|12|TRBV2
ASTVGTGGRGYT
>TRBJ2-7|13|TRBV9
ASSVGTGGWYEQY
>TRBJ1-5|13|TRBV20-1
SAPTGGASHQPQH
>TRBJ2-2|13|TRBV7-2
ASSLRLAGAGELF
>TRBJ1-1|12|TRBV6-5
ASSYSRVNTEAF
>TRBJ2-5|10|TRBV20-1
SARGTKETQY
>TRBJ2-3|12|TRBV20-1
SASVGGDTDTQY
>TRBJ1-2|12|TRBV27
ATNPLGMNYGYT
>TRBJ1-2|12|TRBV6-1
ASRSPTGLDGYT
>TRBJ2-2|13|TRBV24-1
ATSGGRGLTGELF
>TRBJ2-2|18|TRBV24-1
ATSHSRDRGLLGNTGELF
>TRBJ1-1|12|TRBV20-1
SARPLPMNTEAF
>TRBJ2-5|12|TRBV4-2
ASSQGTSRETQY
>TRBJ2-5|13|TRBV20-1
SARVGGGVQETQY
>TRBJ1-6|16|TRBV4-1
ASSQGPGQGPNNSPLH
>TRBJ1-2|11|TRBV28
ASSLGQGGGYT
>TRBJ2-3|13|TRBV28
ASPPAGGSTDTQY